The 26 T cell receptor beta chains reported below all come from one sample, sequenced in a study of T cell responses to AZD1222 COVID-19 vaccine (dated by TCRdb to the early 2020s). What this sample's time point label stands for: baseline before first vaccination. Library preparation used the immunoSEQ multiplex PCR assay. TCRdb holds this immuneACCESS table with in-frame rearrangements only. Some clones are missing; in checked studies, unresolved V genes explain under half, and the rest has no known cause. Counted in this sample were 110,000 or so clones; 90% to 95% of them appeared once. The ten largest make up over 3.5% of the sample. The starting material was peripheral blood, obtained on day 0 of AZD1222 vaccination. Receptors were obtained from an adult in good health.

The chain recombines TRBV6-5 with TRBJ1-2; D possibly corresponds to TRBD1 (6 bases). The CDR3 has 15 residues. From germline, CDR1 is MNHEY and CDR2 SVGAGI. The V gene lost 4 bases and the J gene lost 8 bases, with 20 bases spanning the gap. The CDR3 loop reads CASSSNTGPPEGYTF. The CDR3 DNA is TGTGCCAGCAGTTCCAATACAGGGCCTCCAGAGGGCTACACCTTC.

Of note for this clone: Other DNA sequences within the sample encode an identical CDR3. The V call is TRBV7-9, the J call TRBJ1-2; 8 bases are shared with TRBD1. This CDR3 region has 15 residues. Germline CDR1 and CDR2: SEHNR and FQNEAQ (reference sequence). The ends lost 1 base at V and 5 bases at J; junction bases unmatched: 6. Here the CDR3 DNA reads TGTGCCAGCAGCTTAGTCGGACAGGGCCTTTATGGCTACACCTTC. The encoded protein is CASSLVGQGLYGYTF.

This chain joins TRBV18 and TRBJ1-6; D is perhaps TRBD1 (5 bases). V lost 1 base, J lost 10 bases, and 11 bases lay in between. There are 14 residues in the CDR3. The V gene's germline CDR1 is KGHSH and CDR2 LQKENI. This chain's CDR3 is CASSPQERGSPLHF. The CDR3 coding sequence is TGTGCCAGCTCACCACAGGAAAGGGGATCACCCCTCCACTTT.

This chain links TRBV2 with TRBJ1-1, with 10 bases matching TRBD1. This CDR3 is built from 12 residues. In germline, CDR1 is SNHLY, CDR2 FYNNEI. With 10 bases clipped from V and 6 bases from J, the junction kept 5 bases outside the gene matches. The CDR3 protein is CATDRGLAEAFF. The CDR3 region has the DNA TGTGCCACAGACAGGGGGCTAGCTGAAGCTTTCTTT.

The gene calls are TRBV7-8 and TRBJ2-2, with D possibly being TRBD1 or TRBD2 (5 bases each). V lost 1 base, J lost 1 base, and 10 bases lay in between. The CDR3 runs 16 residues. Germline CDR1 reads SGHVS; CDR2 reads FQNEAQ. The CDR3 region has the DNA TGTGCCAGCAGCTTAGTCGGGGCACTGAACACCGGGGAGCTGTTTTTT. Amino acids: CASSLVGALNTGELFF.

The chain employs TRBV5-4 and TRBJ2-6, with D unresolved. Deletions cut 5 bases from V and 4 bases from J, with 16 bases between. This CDR3 has 16 amino acids. Looked up from germline, CDR1 is SGHNT and CDR2 is YYREEE (reference sequence). CDR3 residues: CASSFKTLSGANVLTF. The CDR3, as DNA: TGTGCCAGCAGTTTTAAGACACTTTCCGGGGCCAACGTCCTGACTTTC.

The chain recombines TRBV19 with TRBJ1-4, with 10 bases lining up with TRBD1. The trim removed 5 bases at V and 7 bases at J, leaving 4 bases unmatched. The CDR3 is made up of 14 amino acids. Germline loops: CDR1 LNHDA, CDR2 SQIVND (reference sequence). CDR3 protein: CASSPGTGVEKLFF. The CDR3 coding sequence is TGTGCCAGTAGTCCCGGGACAGGGGTTGAAAAACTGTTTTTT. Complete variable domain (other parts from reference TRBV19 and TRBJ1-4): DGGITQSPKYLFRKEGQNVTLSCEQNLNHDAMYWYRQDPGQGLRLIYYSQIVNDFQKGDIAEGYSVSREKKESFPLTVTSAQKNPTAFYLCASSPGTGVEKLFFGSGTQLSVL.

The gene calls are TRBV11-1 and TRBJ2-6; TRBD1 is a possible D gene (5 bases). V was pared by 3 bases and J by 2 bases, with 8 bases between. This CDR3 spans 15 amino acids. Germline assignment: CDR1 SGHAT and CDR2 FQDESV (reference sequence). The CDR3 loop is CASSFKGAGANVLTF. The CDR3 DNA reads TGTGCCAGCAGCTTCAAAGGGGCTGGGGCCAACGTCCTGACTTTC.

This chain links TRBV7-2 with TRBJ2-7; 9 bases agree with TRBD1. V lost 5 bases, J lost 5 bases, and 4 bases stayed unmatched. This CDR3 has 13 amino acids. Germline V gives CDR1 SGHTA, CDR2 FQGNSA. This chain's CDR3 is CASSVGQGNEQYF. CDR3 nucleotides: TGTGCCAGCAGCGTGGGACAGGGCAACGAGCAGTACTTC.

The rearrangement joins TRBV7-9 to TRBJ2-2; 11 nucleotides line up with TRBD1. The germline gives CDR1 SEHNR, CDR2 FQNEAQ (reference sequence). The junction had 8 bases not matched to a gene; V was cut back by 5 bases and J by 3 bases. The CDR3 contains 17 residues. The CDR3 region has the DNA TGTGCCAGCAGCGGAAGCGCGGGACAGGGGGACACCGGGGAGCTGTTTTTT. Its protein product is CASSGSAGQGDTGELFF.

This chain uses TRBV29-1 with TRBJ1-2; D gene uncertain. Germline values: CDR1 SQVTM, CDR2 ANQGSEA. Deletions cut 6 bases from V and 6 bases from J, with 14 bases between. This CDR3 has 12 amino acids. CDR3 coding DNA: TGCAGCGTGGGGAGGGAGGCGAATGGCTACACCTTC. As protein: CSVGREANGYTF.

This chain joins TRBV4-1 and TRBJ2-3; D might be TRBD2 (6 bases). The V gene's germline CDR1 is MGHRA and CDR2 YSYEKL. Trimming took off 2 bases at V and 1 base at J, with 19 bases between the two ends. This CDR3 is 18 amino acids long. CDR3 bases: TGCGCCAGCAGCCAACAGCGCGGAGGGAGCGGAGGCACAGATACGCAGTATTTT. Amino acid sequence: CASSQQRGGSGGTDTQYF.

This clone was seen more than once but under ten times. The chain carries TRBV4-1 and TRBJ2-3; D unresolved. V lost 1 base and J 4 bases, leaving 6 bases between the germline ends. This CDR3 is 13 amino acids long. The germline gives CDR1 MGHRA, CDR2 YSYEKL. The CDR3 loop is CASSQAAADTQYF. The CDR3, as DNA: TGCGCCAGCAGCCAAGCCGCCGCAGATACGCAGTATTTT.

The J gene is TRBJ1-2, the V gene TRBV6-2 or TRBV6-3; D may be TRBD1 (5 bases). Germline-derived CDR1 and CDR2 are MNHEY and SVGEGT. V lost 1 base and J lost 0, with 6 bases in between. The CDR3 runs 14 residues. The CDR3 here is CASSYLGANYGYTF. CDR3 sequence (DNA): TGTGCCAGCAGTTACTTGGGGGCTAACTATGGCTACACCTTC.

V is TRBV5-5 and J is TRBJ2-1; D unclear. Trimming took off 1 base at V and 10 bases at J, with 9 bases between the two ends. The CDR3 loop spans 12 amino acids. Germline loops: CDR1 SGHKS, CDR2 YYEKEE (reference sequence). CDR3 bases: TGTGCCAGCAGCTTGCTGTGGAGAGAGCAGTTCTTC. Protein product: CASSLLWREQFF.

The chain has TRBV10-3 and TRBJ2-7; D gene unclear. This CDR3 contains 12 residues. Germline assignment: CDR1 ENHRY and CDR2 SYGVKD. V was cut by 6 bases and J by 2 bases, with 8 bases left in between. In nucleotides, the CDR3 is TGTGCCATCAGGGGTCAGACCTACGAGCAGTACTTC. This encodes CAIRGQTYEQYF.

The chain links TRBV7-2 to TRBJ1-2; D is unresolved. The CDR3 is made up of 11 amino acids. CDR1 SGHTA and CDR2 FQGNSA come from the germline V gene. The V gene lost 4 bases and the J gene lost 4 bases, with 4 bases spanning the gap. This CDR3 is CASSSLYGYTF. CDR3 bases: TGTGCCAGCAGCTCGCTCTATGGCTACACCTTC.

This clone has only one observation. This chain uses TRBV3-1 (or the pseudogene TRBV3-2) with TRBJ1-3; D gene unclear. The CDR3 sequence is 14 residues long. Trimming removed 2 bases from V and 0 bases from J, with 5 bases in between. Germline V CDR1 and CDR2: LGHDT, YNNKEL (reference sequence). CDR3 sequence reads: CASSQHPSGNTIYF. The CDR3 DNA reads TGTGCCAGCAGCCAACATCCCTCTGGAAACACCATATATTTT.

The gene calls are TRBV6-2 or TRBV6-3 and TRBJ2-7, with 10 bases lining up with TRBD2. The CDR3 has 16 amino acids. Germline CDR1 MNHEY, CDR2 SVGEGT. The J segment lost 5 bases and the V segment lost 2 bases, leaving 9 bases of the junction unmatched. The CDR3: CASSYAPTSGRNEQYF. CDR3 nucleotide sequence: TGTGCCAGCAGTTACGCGCCGACTAGCGGGCGAAACGAGCAGTACTTC.

V gene TRBV28 combines with J gene TRBJ2-3; 7 nucleotides match TRBD1. This CDR3 region has 16 residues. The J segment lost 2 bases and the V segment lost 3 bases, leaving 8 bases of the junction unmatched. Germline V lookup: CDR1 MDHEN, CDR2 SYDVKM. The DNA of the CDR3 is TGTGCCAGCAGTTTGCCCGACAGGGCCGACACAGATACGCAGTATTTT. It codes for CASSLPDRADTDTQYF.

The chain combines TRBV2 with TRBJ1-5; tentatively, D is TRBD1 (6 bases). Deletions cut 8 bases from V and 7 bases from J, with 18 bases between. Germline values: CDR1 SNHLY, CDR2 FYNNEI. CDR3 length equals 14 residues. The CDR3 nucleotides are TGTGCCAGCTTTGCGGGGGGCGCCGGCCAGCCCCAGCATTTT. Its protein product is CASFAGGAGQPQHF.

The CDR3 DNA follows: TGTGCCAGCAGCCCAGGGGATGAGCAGTTCTTC. Translating it yields CASSPGDEQFF. The chain links TRBV7-8 to TRBJ2-1; D may be TRBD1 (6 bases). Trimming removed 5 bases from V and 8 bases from J, with 7 bases in between. The germline gives CDR1 SGHVS, CDR2 FQNEAQ. The CDR3 is made up of 11 amino acids.

This clone was seen a single time. V and J are TRBV7-9 and TRBJ1-2; D call uncertain. This CDR3 is built from 12 residues. Germline-derived CDR1 and CDR2 are SEHNR and FQNEAQ (reference sequence). Trimming stripped 1 base from V and 8 bases from J, with 8 bases between. The CDR3 loop reads CASSLGVSGYTF. DNA for the CDR3: TGTGCCAGCAGCTTAGGGGTTTCCGGCTACACCTTC. Drawing the rest from reference TRBV7-9 and TRBJ1-2, the complete variable domain is DTGVSQNPRHKITKRGQNVTFRCDPISEHNRLYWYRQTLGQGPEFLTYFQNEAQLEKSRLLSDRFSAERPKGSFSTLEIQRTEQGDSAMYLCASSLGVSGYTFGSGTRLTVV.

The V gene is TRBV2, the J gene TRBJ2-2, with D hard to call. The CDR3 has 15 amino acids. V dropped 3 bases and J dropped 1 base, with 9 bases sitting between them. Germline V gives CDR1 SNHLY, CDR2 FYNNEI. The DNA of the CDR3 is TGTGCCAGCAGTGATGGTGCAGGGAACACCGGGGAGCTGTTTTTT. This translates into CASSDGAGNTGELFF.

This clone came up once. The J gene is TRBJ1-1, the V gene TRBV19; a weak D match, TRBD1 (5 bases). The V and J ends lost 2 bases and 3 bases respectively, with 7 bases between them. This CDR3 region has 13 residues. Germline loops: CDR1 LNHDA, CDR2 SQIVND (reference sequence). As DNA, the CDR3 is TGTGCCAGTAGTATAAAAGGGGACACTGAAGCTTTCTTT. It translates to CASSIKGDTEAFF.

The rearrangement joins TRBV30 to TRBJ2-7; no definite D call. The CDR3 runs to 10 residues. The germline V gene encodes CDR1 GTSNPN and CDR2 SVGIG (reference sequence). Trimming removed 2 bases at V and 4 bases at J, with 3 bases between. CDR3: CAWSKYEQYF. The CDR3 DNA follows: TGTGCCTGGAGTAAATACGAGCAGTACTTC.